Sequencing of this T cell receptor beta chain was carried out in a study of graft-versus-host responses after intestinal transplantation. Study at large: Each transplant was multivisceral, liver-intestinal, or isolated intestinal. Recipients uniformly received anti-thymocyte globulin induction, followed by tacrolimus and steroids for roughly 3 years. Study findings and constraints: GvH clones occurred in recipient marrow; some first appeared in ileum or blood. HvG clone declines early post-transplant were associated with peak circulating GvH levels.

Concerning this clone: Its antigen is unknown.

Trimming stripped 5 bases from V and 0 bases from J, with 14 bases between. The germline V gene encodes CDR1 SGHVS and CDR2 FQNEAQ. The length of the CDR3 is 15 residues. TCRdb keeps only in-frame clones here, not all; method: immunoSEQ multiplex PCR. The repertoire holds some 110,000 clones, with around 92% as singletons. The chain has TRBV7-8 and TRBJ2-7, with a tentative D call TRBD1 (6 bases). The source was unstimulated CD8+ T cells sorted from spleen or lymph node cells, collected before transplant. The sequence was collected from a human donor who was the organ donor for an intestinal transplant. In DNA, the CDR3 is TGTGCCAGCAGCCCTCGGACAGCTAGCTCCTACGAGCAGTACTTC. Translation gives CASSPRTASSYEQYF. Drawing the rest from reference TRBV7-8 and TRBJ2-7, the complete variable domain is GAGVSQSPRYKVAKRGQDVALRCDPISGHVSLFWYQQALGQGPEFLTYFQNEAQLDKSGLPSDRFFAERPEGSVSTLKIQRTQQEDSAVYLCASSPRTASSYEQYFGPGTRLTVT.